This TCR beta chain was captured in a study of blood T cell repertoires in COVID-19. Study summary: The cDNA or gDNA used as material had been derived from T cells, B-cell-depleted T cells, or PBMCs.

The CDR3 is 14 residues long. V lost 5 bases to trimming and J lost 6 bases, with 14 bases between them. The V gene's germline CDR1 is SNHLY and CDR2 FYNNEI. The authors' processing: Nucleated cell counts were estimated from reference gene primer amplification. Clones were sequenced by immunoSEQ multiplex PCR, and TCRdb holds only the in-frame ones, with some missing. Clone size and V and J calls were adopted from that table, with D and trimming inferred from the DNA. Of 25,000 to 40,000 clones listed, roughly 88% are singletons. Sequenced material: peripheral blood. The genes are TRBV2 and TRBJ1-3; D might be TRBD1 (6 bases). The origin of this receptor is a man between 65 and 80 years old with active or convalescent COVID-19. CDR3 amino acids: CASSNQGPLNTIYF. CDR3 nucleotides: TGTGCCAGCAGTAACCAGGGGCCTTTAAACACCATATATTTT.